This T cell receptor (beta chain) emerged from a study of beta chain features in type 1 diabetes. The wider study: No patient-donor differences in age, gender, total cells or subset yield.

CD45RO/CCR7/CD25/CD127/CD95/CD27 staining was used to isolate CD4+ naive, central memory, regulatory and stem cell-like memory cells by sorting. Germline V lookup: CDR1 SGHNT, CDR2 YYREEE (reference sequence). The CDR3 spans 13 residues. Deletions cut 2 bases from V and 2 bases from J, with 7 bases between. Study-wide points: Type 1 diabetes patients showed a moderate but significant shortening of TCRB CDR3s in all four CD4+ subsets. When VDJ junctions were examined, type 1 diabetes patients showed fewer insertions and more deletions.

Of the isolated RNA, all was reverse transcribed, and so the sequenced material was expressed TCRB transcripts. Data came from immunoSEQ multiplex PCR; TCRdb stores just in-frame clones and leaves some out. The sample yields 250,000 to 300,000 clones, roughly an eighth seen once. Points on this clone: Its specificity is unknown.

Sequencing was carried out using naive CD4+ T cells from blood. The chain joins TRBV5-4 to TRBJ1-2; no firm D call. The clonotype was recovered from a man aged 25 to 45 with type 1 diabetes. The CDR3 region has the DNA TGTGCCAGCAGCTTTGGCGGCAACTATGGCTACACCTTC. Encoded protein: CASSFGGNYGYTF.